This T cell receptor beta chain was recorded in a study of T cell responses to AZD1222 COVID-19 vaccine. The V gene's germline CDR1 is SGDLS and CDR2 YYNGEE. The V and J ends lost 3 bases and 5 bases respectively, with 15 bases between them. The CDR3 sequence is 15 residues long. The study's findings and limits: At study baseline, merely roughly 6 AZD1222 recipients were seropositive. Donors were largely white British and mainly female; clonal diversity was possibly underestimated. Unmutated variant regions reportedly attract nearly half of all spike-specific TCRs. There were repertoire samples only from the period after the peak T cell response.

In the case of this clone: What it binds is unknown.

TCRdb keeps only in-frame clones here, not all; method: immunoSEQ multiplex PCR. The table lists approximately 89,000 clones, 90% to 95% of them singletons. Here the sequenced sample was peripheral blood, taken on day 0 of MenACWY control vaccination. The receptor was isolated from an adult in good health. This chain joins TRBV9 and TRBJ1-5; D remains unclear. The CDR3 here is CASSASGAGHQPQHF. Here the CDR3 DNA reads TGTGCCAGCAGCGCCTCCGGTGCAGGTCATCAGCCCCAGCATTTT.